Listed below are T cell receptor beta chains from one sample, sequenced in a study of blood T cell repertoires in COVID-19. Assay used: immunoSEQ multiplex PCR; TCRdb lists only in-frame clones, some missing. The sample records a few hundred thousand clones, 80% to 90% being singletons. The sequenced sample consisted of peripheral blood. The origin of the receptors is a woman in her thirties or forties who had recovered from COVID-19. Both conserved end residues are part of each CDR3. The D gene is left open where the match is weak. Rows give clone size only sometimes, using once, few, many, or a class for an expanded clone.

j_gene	abundance	d_gene	v_gene	CDR3aa	CDR3nt
TRBJ1-3	NA	NA	TRBV9	CASSVVAGAPGNTIYF	TGTGCCAGCAGCGTAGTGGCGGGGGCCCCTGGAAACACCATATATTTT
TRBJ2-5	few	NA	TRBV3-1/TRBV3-2	CASSQRGQETQYF	TGTGCCAGCAGCCAAAGGGGGCAAGAGACCCAGTACTTC
TRBJ1-5	NA	TRBD1	TRBV10-2	CASGDRGRQPQHF	TGCGCCAGCGGGGACAGGGGCCGGCAGCCCCAGCATTTT
TRBJ2-3	NA	NA	TRBV3-1/TRBV3-2	CASSQSLVETDTQYF	TGTGCCAGCAGCCAGTCGCTAGTTGAGACAGATACGCAGTATTTT
TRBJ1-5	NA	NA	TRBV19	CASTGASNQPQHF	TGTGCCAGTACAGGGGCCAGCAATCAGCCCCAGCATTTT
TRBJ2-1	NA	NA	TRBV9	CASSVSGNEQFF	TGTGCCAGCAGCGTATCGGGGAATGAGCAGTTCTTC
TRBJ1-1	NA	TRBD1	TRBV18	CASSPGTGGDTEAFF	TGTGCCAGCTCACCTGGGACAGGGGGAGACACTGAAGCTTTCTTT
TRBJ1-2	NA	NA	TRBV28	CASSFFSPSGLEWGYTF	TGTGCCAGCAGTTTTTTTTCGCCTTCAGGGTTAGAGTGGGGCTACACCTTC
TRBJ2-1	NA	TRBD2	TRBV4-3	CASSQRLAYEQFF	TGCGCCAGCAGCCAGAGACTAGCCTATGAGCAGTTCTTC
TRBJ2-2	NA	TRBD1	TRBV28	CASSRQGNTGELFF	TGTGCCAGCAGTCGACAGGGGAACACCGGGGAGCTGTTTTTT
TRBJ2-5	NA	NA	TRBV11-2	CASSLVSQETQYF	TGTGCCAGCAGCTTAGTATCCCAAGAGACCCAGTACTTC
TRBJ2-1	NA	TRBD2	TRBV27	CASSPTSGPYNEQFF	TGTGCCAGCAGCCCGACTAGCGGCCCCTACAATGAGCAGTTCTTC
TRBJ1-6	few	NA	TRBV27	CASSLGGTYSPLHF	TGTGCCAGCAGTTTGGGAGGGACCTATTCACCCCTCCACTTT
TRBJ2-3	NA	TRBD2	TRBV28	CASSLLSSGGTDTQYF	TGTGCCAGCAGTTTGTTATCTAGCGGAGGCACAGATACGCAGTATTTT
TRBJ1-2	NA	TRBD1	TRBV19	CASSTAGQGLYGYTF	TGTGCCAGTAGTACTGCTGGACAGGGGCTCTATGGCTACACCTTC
TRBJ1-6	NA	NA	TRBV3-1/TRBV3-2	CASSQRRGGPNNSPLHF	TGTGCCAGCAGCCAAAGAAGGGGGGGACCGAATAATTCACCCCTCCACTTT
TRBJ2-1	few	NA	TRBV18	CASSPPSQRHEQFF	TGTGCCAGCTCGCCCCCGTCTCAGCGCCATGAGCAGTTCTTC
TRBJ2-2	few	NA	TRBV5-1	CASSLAGANTGELFF	TGCGCCAGCAGCTTGGCAGGGGCGAACACCGGGGAGCTGTTTTTT
TRBJ2-1	NA	TRBD2	TRBV27	CASSSLPPGLATPNEQFF	TGTGCCAGCAGTTCCCTTCCCCCGGGACTAGCTACCCCCAATGAGCAGTTCTTC
TRBJ2-7	NA	NA	TRBV5-4	CASSFDNYEQYF	TGTGCCAGCAGCTTCGACAACTACGAGCAGTACTTC
TRBJ2-1	few	TRBD2	TRBV6-5	CASIIKRDGGNEQFF	TGTGCCAGCATTATAAAGCGGGACGGGGGCAATGAGCAGTTCTTC
TRBJ1-2	NA	NA	TRBV28	CASSLGLRDFYGYTF	TGTGCCAGCAGTTTAGGCCTCCGGGATTTCTATGGCTACACCTTC
TRBJ1-2	NA	NA	TRBV3-1/TRBV3-2	CASSQDLSGLDYGYTF	TGTGCCAGCAGCCAAGATCTTTCGGGGTTGGACTATGGCTACACCTTC
TRBJ2-1	once	TRBD2	TRBV6-5	CASSYGTSGMPEQFF	TGTGCCAGCAGTTACGGGACTAGCGGGATGCCCGAGCAGTTCTTC
TRBJ2-1	once	NA	TRBV25-1	CASSDPGGGEQFF	TGTGCCAGCAGTGACCCGGGGGGCGGAGAGCAGTTCTTC